This passage covers 22 T cell receptor beta chains from one sample sequenced in a study of blood T cell repertoires in COVID-19. The protocol was immunoSEQ multiplex PCR, while the TCRdb copy is restricted to in-frame clones and leaves out a portion. The sample carries 60,000 to 65,000 clones, about 73% recorded once. Sequenced: peripheral blood. Every receptor here comes from a woman of 80 years or more with acute or convalescent COVID-19.

This CDR3 reads CASSPRTNYGYTF. CDR3 DNA sequence: TGTGCCAGCAGCCCCCGGACAAACTATGGCTACACCTTC. This chain links TRBV9 with TRBJ1-2; D is possibly TRBD1 (5 bases). This CDR3 region has 13 residues. Germline lookup yields CDR1 SGDLS and CDR2 YYNGEE. The germline V and J ends were trimmed by 4 bases and 2 bases, with 9 bases remaining between them.

The V and J genes are TRBV4-2 and TRBJ1-1, with D unresolved. This CDR3 region has 15 residues. Trimming took 0 bases from V and 1 from J, leaving 9 bases between them. Germline assignment: CDR1 LGHNA and CDR2 YNFKEQ. CDR3 sequence (DNA): TGTGCCAGCAGCCAAGACGAGGGTTCGAACACTGAAGCTTTCTTT. This gives the protein CASSQDEGSNTEAFF.

The V call is TRBV7-9, the J call TRBJ2-5; the match to TRBD2 covers 10 bases. The CDR3 is 16 amino acids. V lost 1 base to trimming and J lost 5 bases; unmatched junction nucleotides: 7. The germline V gene has CDR1 SEHNR and CDR2 FQNEAQ (reference sequence). The CDR3 protein is CASSLGAGGPLETQYF. The CDR3 DNA is TGTGCCAGCAGCTTAGGAGCGGGAGGGCCTTTGGAGACCCAGTACTTC.

The rearrangement joins TRBV5-4 to TRBJ1-1; D may be TRBD1 (5 bases). Between the trimmed V and J ends, which lost 0 bases and 2 bases, there was a span of 11 bases. In germline, CDR1 is SGHNT, CDR2 YYREEE (reference sequence). The CDR3 runs 15 residues. CDR3 DNA: TGTGCCAGCAGCTTGGCAAGGGGCACAAACACTGAAGCTTTCTTT. It translates to CASSLARGTNTEAFF. Full variable domain (missing parts from reference TRBV5-4 and TRBJ1-1): ETGVTQSPTHLIKTRGQQVTLRCSSQSGHNTVSWYQQALGQGPQFIFQYYREEENGRGNFPPRFSGLQFPNYSSELNVNALELDDSALYLCASSLARGTNTEAFFGQGTRLTVV.

This clone was found many times. The chain is built from TRBV27 and TRBJ2-7; D possibly corresponds to TRBD2 (6 bases). The CDR3 runs 15 residues. Trimming took 3 bases from V and 6 from J, leaving 18 bases between them. Germline CDR1 MNHEY, CDR2 SMNVEV (reference sequence). The CDR3 loop reads CASSFWREPRSEQYF. DNA for the CDR3: TGTGCCAGCAGTTTTTGGAGGGAACCTCGCTCCGAGCAGTACTTC.

The chain joins TRBV7-2 to TRBJ2-3, with no clear D. This CDR3 region has 12 residues. Trimming took off 5 bases at V and 2 bases at J, with 5 bases between the two ends. Germline values: CDR1 SGHTA, CDR2 FQGNSA. CDR3 sequence (DNA): TGTGCCAGCAGCACAACCACAGATACGCAGTATTTT. Protein: CASSTTTDTQYF.

The chain carries TRBV28 and TRBJ1-1; no definite D call. Germline lookup yields CDR1 MDHEN and CDR2 SYDVKM. The CDR3 loop spans 14 amino acids. V was trimmed by 5 bases and J by 0 bases, leaving 10 bases between them. The CDR3: CASSPRFLNTEAFF. As DNA, the CDR3 is TGTGCCAGCAGTCCCCGGTTCCTGAACACTGAAGCTTTCTTT.

This clone was found a few times. This chain links TRBV28 with TRBJ2-2, with D unresolved. There are 15 residues in the CDR3. The germline gives CDR1 MDHEN, CDR2 SYDVKM. With 2 bases removed from V and 0 bases from J, the gap between germline ends came to 7 bases. As DNA, the CDR3 is TGTGCCAGCAGTTTAACGAGAACGAACACCGGGGAGCTGTTTTTT. Protein product: CASSLTRTNTGELFF. Together with reference TRBV28 and TRBJ2-2, the CDR3 gives the full variable domain: DVKVTQSSRYLVKRTGEKVFLECVQDMDHENMFWYRQDPGLGLRLIYFSYDVKMKEKGDIPEGYSVSREKKERFSLILESASTNQTSMYLCASSLTRTNTGELFFGEGSRLTVL.

This chain uses TRBV6-5 with TRBJ2-2; 10 bases agree with TRBD1. CDR1 is MNHEY and CDR2 is SVGAGI in the germline V gene. The CDR3 has 14 residues. Losses at the gene ends were 6 bases for V and 4 bases for J; bases not matched to a gene: 2. Here the CDR3 DNA reads TGTGCCAGCAGCGGGACAGGGGCCACCGGGGAGCTGTTTTTT. Translating it yields CASSGTGATGELFF.

The rearrangement uses TRBV6-2 or TRBV6-3 and TRBJ1-5; possibly TRBD1 for D (6 bases). This CDR3 is 17 amino acids long. CDR1 is MNHEY, CDR2 SVGEGT, per germline. V gave up 2 bases and J gave up 5 bases, with 19 bases separating them. This CDR3 is CASSYLPRGGPDQPQHF. The CDR3 DNA follows: TGTGCCAGCAGTTACCTGCCGAGGGGGGGGCCGGATCAGCCCCAGCATTTT.

J is TRBJ1-1 and V is TRBV10-3; D may be TRBD1 (5 bases). V shed 6 bases and J shed 0 bases, with 14 bases lying between them. The CDR3 spans 15 residues. CDR1 is ENHRY, CDR2 SYGVKD, per germline. The CDR3 DNA reads as TGTGCCATCAGAAAGACTGGGGGGATGAACACTGAAGCTTTCTTT. It translates to CAIRKTGGMNTEAFF.

The chain carries TRBV7-2 and TRBJ2-6; possible D gene TRBD1, 6 bases. Trimming took off 5 bases at V and 4 bases at J, with 15 bases between the two ends. Germline V gene sequence: CDR1 SGHTA, CDR2 FQGNSA. This CDR3 comprises 16 residues. The CDR3 sequence is CASSRRTGSGANVLTF. The CDR3 coding sequence is TGTGCCAGCAGCCGGAGAACAGGGTCCGGGGCCAACGTCCTGACTTTC. Based on the CDR3 plus reference TRBV7-2 and TRBJ2-6, the full variable domain is GAGVSQSPSNKVTEKGKDVELRCDPISGHTALYWYRQSLGQGLEFLIYFQGNSAPDKSGLPSDRFSAERTGGSVSTLTIQRTQQEDSAVYLCASSRRTGSGANVLTFGAGSRLTVL.

The chain is built from TRBV5-8 and TRBJ1-1; the match to TRBD1 covers 9 bases. CDR3 length equals 12 residues. The germline CDR1 and CDR2 sequences are SGHTS and YDEGEE. Unmatched junction bases numbered 4, after V lost 4 bases and J lost 9 bases. The CDR3 reads CASSPTGGKAFF. The CDR3 coding sequence is TGTGCCAGCAGCCCGACAGGGGGTAAAGCTTTCTTT.

The rearrangement links TRBV28 to TRBJ1-2, with D hard to call. CDR3 length equals 13 residues. Germline CDR1 and CDR2: MDHEN and SYDVKM. Trimming took 5 bases from V and 9 from J, leaving 16 bases between them. CDR3 amino acids: CASSPPGLRRYTF. The CDR3 nucleotides are TGTGCCAGCAGTCCACCGGGTCTCCGACGCTACACCTTC.

This clone occurred once. The chain couples TRBV6-2 or TRBV6-3 to TRBJ1-3; no firm D call. The V and J ends lost 0 bases and 4 bases respectively, with 13 bases between them. There are 16 residues in the CDR3. Germline V lookup: CDR1 MNHEY, CDR2 SVGEGT. In DNA form, the CDR3 reads TGTGCCAGCAGTTACTCGAGAGTCCCAGGAGGAAACACCATATATTTT. This codes for CASSYSRVPGGNTIYF.

This clone was picked up a small number of times. The J gene is TRBJ2-1, the V gene TRBV2; 11 bases fit TRBD2. Germline V CDR1 and CDR2: SNHLY, FYNNEI. V lost 2 bases, J lost 10 bases, and 7 bases stayed unmatched. The CDR3 extends over 15 amino acids. CDR3 in DNA: TGTGCCAGCAGTGAAATAGCGGGAGGGCCATTGGAGCAGTTCTTC. Translating it yields CASSEIAGGPLEQFF.

The chain combines TRBV19 with TRBJ1-2; 7 positions match TRBD1. The V and J ends lost 4 bases and 8 bases, in that order; junction bases with no gene match: 4. CDR1 LNHDA and CDR2 SQIVND come from the germline V gene (reference sequence). The CDR3 is made up of 12 amino acids. The CDR3 here is CASSNRDRGYTF. CDR3 nucleotides: TGTGCCAGTAGTAACCGGGACAGAGGCTACACCTTC. Full variable domain (remainder filled in from reference TRBV19 and TRBJ1-2): DGGITQSPKYLFRKEGQNVTLSCEQNLNHDAMYWYRQDPGQGLRLIYYSQIVNDFQKGDIAEGYSVSREKKESFPLTVTSAQKNPTAFYLCASSNRDRGYTFGSGTRLTVV.

This sequence joins TRBV4-2 and TRBJ2-3; 10 bases align to TRBD2. Trimming took 3 bases from V and 5 from J; bases not matched to a gene: 2. Germline CDR1 is LGHNA and CDR2 is YNFKEQ. This CDR3 has 14 residues. In DNA, the CDR3 is TGTGCCAGCAGCCACCGACTAGCGGGAGATACGCAGTATTTT. Encoded protein: CASSHRLAGDTQYF.

This clone has a handful of counts. The rearrangement uses TRBV28 and TRBJ2-2, with TRBD1 identical over 11 bases. J lost 5 bases, V lost 1 base, and 6 bases had no gene match. This CDR3 has 17 residues. Germline V gives CDR1 MDHEN, CDR2 SYDVKM. Written as DNA, the CDR3 is TGTGCCAGCAGTTTATATCCCGGGACAGGGGGAACCGGGGAGCTGTTTTTT. Translating gives CASSLYPGTGGTGELFF.

V usage is TRBV6-5 and J usage is TRBJ2-1; TRBD2 matches 9 bases. Germline values: CDR1 MNHEY, CDR2 SVGAGI. V lost 2 bases, J lost 7 bases, and 9 bases stayed unmatched. This CDR3 has 16 residues. The chain's CDR3 is CASSYGVAGERNEQFF. For the CDR3, the DNA is TGTGCCAGCAGTTACGGGGTAGCGGGAGAGAGAAATGAGCAGTTCTTC.

J is TRBJ1-1 and V is TRBV18; a weak D match, TRBD1 (5 bases). The germline gives CDR1 KGHSH, CDR2 LQKENI. Between the trimmed V and J ends, which lost 2 bases and 4 bases, there was a span of 8 bases. This CDR3 has 13 residues. The CDR3 nucleotides read TGTGCCAGCTCACCAACCCAGGGCACTGAAGCTTTCTTT. It yields the protein CASSPTQGTEAFF.

J is TRBJ2-4 and V is TRBV7-6, with D possibly TRBD2 on 5 matching bases. CDR1 and CDR2 (germline): SGHVS, FNYEAQ. The CDR3 is 14 amino acids. Trimming removed 8 bases from V and 0 bases from J, with 11 bases in between. The CDR3 loop is CASSTGLAKNIQYF. The DNA of the CDR3 is TGTGCCAGCTCCACGGGGTTAGCCAAAAACATTCAGTACTTC.